Below are 20 T cell receptor beta chains sequenced from a single sample in a study of blood T cell repertoires in COVID-19 (dated by TCRdb to between 2020 and 2021). The library came from the immunoSEQ multiplex PCR assay. TCRdb carries this immuneACCESS record with in-frame sequences only. Its versions omit some clonotypes, under half of them owing to an unresolved V gene in the studies checked, with the rest unexplained. In all, the sample holds 120,000 to 150,000 clones, and approximately 87% of those were seen once. The top ten clones comprise 3% to 4% of the sample. The sample was PBMCs or T cells enriched from blood (not recorded which). These receptors came from a man aged 50 or older in a cohort exposed to, infected with or recovered from COVID-19 (not recorded which).

The V call is TRBV6-2 or TRBV6-3, the J call TRBJ1-2, with unresolved D. The germline V and J ends were trimmed by 5 bases and 0 bases, with 13 bases remaining between them. This CDR3 comprises 15 residues. Germline CDR1 reads MNHEY; CDR2 reads SVGEGT. This CDR3 is CASSPQWGANYGYTF. The CDR3 DNA follows: TGTGCCAGCAGTCCCCAATGGGGAGCTAACTATGGCTACACCTTC.

The V gene is TRBV30, the J gene TRBJ2-7, with D perhaps matching TRBD2 (6 bases). The CDR3 extends over 13 amino acids. The V gene lost 1 base and the J gene lost 2 bases, with 9 bases spanning the gap. CDR1 and CDR2 from the germline V gene are GTSNPN and SVGIG (reference sequence). CDR3 in amino acids: CAWSAGVTYEQYF. DNA for the CDR3: TGTGCCTGGAGTGCGGGGGTGACCTACGAGCAGTACTTC.

The chain uses TRBV29-1 and TRBJ2-1; D possibly corresponds to TRBD2 (6 bases). Germline V CDR1 and CDR2: SQVTM, ANQGSEA. This CDR3 contains 18 residues. Trimming cost V 1 base and J 3 bases, with 22 bases left between them. The CDR3 coding sequence is TGCAGCGTTGAAGTTTTGACGGCGGGGAACTTCTACTACAATGAGCAGTTCTTC. It yields the protein CSVEVLTAGNFYYNEQFF.

V usage is TRBV3-1 (or the pseudogene TRBV3-2) and J usage is TRBJ1-2, with D tentatively TRBD1 (6 bases). V lost 1 base to trimming and J lost 7 bases, with 13 bases between them. Germline V CDR1 and CDR2: LGHDT, YNNKEL (reference sequence). CDR3 length equals 14 residues. CDR3 loop: CASSQASRGAGYTF. In DNA form, the CDR3 reads TGTGCCAGCAGCCAAGCCTCCCGGGGGGCTGGCTACACCTTC.

The CDR3 is CASRAPGQGYSSHGQYF. The CDR3 DNA follows: TGTGCCAGCAGGGCACCGGGACAGGGCTATTCCTCCCATGGGCAGTACTTC. The chain carries TRBV28 and TRBJ2-7; TRBD1 agrees at 9 bases. V lost 6 bases and J lost 9; bases outside the gene matches: 21. This CDR3 is 17 amino acids long. The V gene's germline CDR1 is MDHEN and CDR2 SYDVKM.

This clone was observed once. This rearrangement joins TRBV5-1 to TRBJ2-2; 9 bases match TRBD2. The V and J ends lost 2 bases and 6 bases, in that order; junction bases with no gene match: 2. Germline V lookup: CDR1 SGHRS, CDR2 YFSETQ. The CDR3 runs 14 residues. In nucleotides, the CDR3 is TGCGCCAGCAGCTTTCAGCGGGAGGCCGGGGAGCTGTTTTTT. Its protein product is CASSFQREAGELFF.

This chain uses TRBV19 with TRBJ1-5; weak D call: TRBD1 (5 bases). Trimming removed 5 bases at V and 0 bases at J, with 11 bases between. CDR3 length: 15 amino acids. Germline values: CDR1 LNHDA, CDR2 SQIVND (reference sequence). CDR3: CASSGAGYSNQPQHF. CDR3 bases: TGTGCCAGTAGTGGGGCCGGGTATAGCAATCAGCCCCAGCATTTT.

The chain links TRBV6-5 to TRBJ1-2, with D possibly being TRBD1 (6 bases). Trimming stripped 6 bases from V and 4 bases from J, with 15 bases between. The CDR3 totals 14 residues. Looked up from germline, CDR1 is MNHEY and CDR2 is SVGAGI. CDR3 nucleotide sequence: TGTGCCAGCAGCTTAGACAGGCGCGCCTATGGCTACACCTTC. This encodes CASSLDRRAYGYTF.

This clone showed up just a few times. This rearrangement joins TRBV5-1 to TRBJ1-1, with 7 positions matching TRBD1. Germline V gives CDR1 SGHRS, CDR2 YFSETQ. There are 16 residues in the CDR3. After removal of 1 base from V and 3 bases from J, the junction contained 9 bases not matched to a gene. The CDR3 DNA sequence: TGCGCCAGCAGCTTGTGGGGGGACAGTATGGACACTGAAGCTTTCTTT. It specifies CASSLWGDSMDTEAFF.

The table lists this clone with a count of one. The rearrangement joins TRBV9 to TRBJ2-1, with D tentatively TRBD2 (5 bases). This CDR3 spans 13 amino acids. In germline, CDR1 is SGDLS, CDR2 YYNGEE. The V and J ends lost 4 bases and 7 bases respectively, with 12 bases between them. The CDR3 DNA reads TGTGCCAGCAGCCGTATACTAGGAAATGAGCAGTTCTTC. Protein: CASSRILGNEQFF. The full variable domain, with the rest looked up from reference TRBV9 and TRBJ2-1, is DSGVTQTPKHLITATGQRVTLRCSPRSGDLSVYWYQQSLDQGLQFLIQYYNGEERAKGNILERFSAQQFPDLHSELNLSSLELGDSALYFCASSRILGNEQFFGPGTRLTVL.

The gene calls are TRBV19 and TRBJ2-2; 8 bases match TRBD2. CDR3 length: 15 amino acids. The V gene end was trimmed by 3 bases and the J gene end by 6 bases; junction bases not matched to a gene: 6. The germline V gene encodes CDR1 LNHDA and CDR2 SQIVND (reference sequence). CDR3 in amino acids: CASSIDAGGPGELFF. In nucleotides, the CDR3 is TGTGCCAGTAGTATCGACGCGGGAGGTCCCGGGGAGCTGTTTTTT.

In its sample, this clone was seen a few times. The genes are TRBV5-4 and TRBJ1-6, with TRBD1 matching over 9 bases. This CDR3 has 15 amino acids. Germline-derived CDR1 and CDR2 are SGHNT and YYREEE (reference sequence). Unmatched junction bases numbered 2, after V lost 0 bases and J lost 7 bases. The DNA for the CDR3 is TGTGCCAGCAGCTTGGAAGGGACAGGGAATTCACCCCTCCACTTT. Translated, it gives CASSLEGTGNSPLHF.

This clone was observed a few times. The rearrangement links TRBV28 to TRBJ2-4; 8 nucleotides align to TRBD1. The CDR3 consists of 16 residues. V lost 6 bases to trimming and J lost 2 bases; unmatched junction nucleotides: 9. The germline gives CDR1 MDHEN, CDR2 SYDVKM. Here the CDR3 reads CASSPQGAVTKNIQYF. The CDR3 DNA reads TGTGCCAGCAGCCCGCAGGGGGCTGTAACCAAAAACATTCAGTACTTC.

The rearrangement uses TRBV29-1 and TRBJ2-2; D may be TRBD2 (6 bases). The CDR3 sequence is 16 residues long. Trimming shortened V by 3 bases and J by 5 bases, and 19 bases separated the two germline ends. Per germline, CDR1 SQVTM and CDR2 ANQGSEA. The CDR3 loop reads CSVEGRGRERTGELFF. In nucleotides, the CDR3 is TGCAGCGTTGAGGGGCGGGGCAGGGAGAGGACCGGGGAGCTGTTTTTT.

This chain joins TRBV19 and TRBJ1-2; no firm D call. This CDR3 is built from 12 residues. Germline V CDR1 and CDR2: LNHDA, SQIVND (reference sequence). V lost 7 bases and J 8 bases, leaving 14 bases between the germline ends. The CDR3 DNA reads as TGTGCCAGTAATCTCGGCCCGGGGGGCTACACCTTC. It translates to CASNLGPGGYTF.

This chain connects TRBV30 to TRBJ1-1; D uncertain. Germline CDR1 GTSNPN, CDR2 SVGIG (reference sequence). The CDR3 length is 14 residues. V lost 6 bases and J 0 bases, leaving 14 bases between the germline ends. CDR3: CACDINTMNTEAFF. DNA of the CDR3: TGTGCCTGCGACATTAATACCATGAACACTGAAGCTTTCTTT.

J is TRBJ1-4 and V is TRBV9; D is perhaps TRBD1 (5 bases). The ends were cut back, 0 bases at V and 8 bases at J, with 11 bases in the middle. Per the germline V gene, CDR1 is SGDLS and CDR2 is YYNGEE. The CDR3 is 14 amino acids. The CDR3: CASSVVGEGEKLFF. The CDR3 DNA reads TGTGCCAGCAGCGTAGTAGGGGAGGGCGAAAAACTGTTTTTT. The full variable domain, in which reference TRBV9 and TRBJ1-4 provide the parts outside the CDR3, is DSGVTQTPKHLITATGQRVTLRCSPRSGDLSVYWYQQSLDQGLQFLIQYYNGEERAKGNILERFSAQQFPDLHSELNLSSLELGDSALYFCASSVVGEGEKLFFGSGTQLSVL.

The CDR3 DNA reads TGCGCCAGCAGGTCGACAGGGGAGAGGACAGATACGCAGTATTTT. Translating gives CASRSTGERTDTQYF. The chain links TRBV5-1 to TRBJ2-3, with 8 bases fitting TRBD1. This CDR3 has 15 amino acids. The V and J ends lost 5 bases and 3 bases, in that order; junction bases with no gene match: 8. Germline-derived CDR1 and CDR2 are SGHRS and YFSETQ.

This clone was seen once. The V gene is TRBV24-1, the J gene TRBJ1-5, with D unclear. Between the trimmed V and J ends, which lost 1 base and 7 bases, there was a span of 4 bases. Looked up from germline, CDR1 is KGHDR and CDR2 is SFDVKD. This CDR3 spans 12 amino acids. CDR3 amino acids: CATSDFGQPQHF. For the CDR3, the DNA is TGTGCCACCAGTGATTTCGGGCAGCCCCAGCATTTT.

This clone was detected only once. Since no conserved phenylalanine or tryptophan closes the CDR3, a read error is the likely cause. The chain links TRBV7-2 to TRBJ1-1; D uncertain. The CDR3 runs 13 residues. V was clipped by 1 base and J by 8 bases, with 11 bases between them. Germline V gene lookup returns CDR1 SGHTA and CDR2 FQGNSA. The CDR3 spells CASSLVRGAEAFL. The CDR3 nucleotides read TGTGCCAGCAGCTTAGTTCGCGGAGCCGAAGCTTTCTTA.